This T cell receptor (beta chain) appears in the sequencing data of a study of cytomegalovirus exposure and HLA in healthy donors. General study results and limits: Cytomegalovirus-associated status was assigned to some 160 TCR beta chains. Accounts indicate the classifier identified cytomegalovirus status with strong specificity and sensitivity.

V lost 2 bases to trimming and J lost 5 bases; unmatched junction nucleotides: 6. Per germline, CDR1 MNHNS and CDR2 SASEGT. The length of the CDR3 is 17 residues. Turning to this clone: Antigen specificity is unknown.

Only in-frame clones appear in the TCRdb table, and some are missing; sequencing was by immunoSEQ multiplex PCR. The profile covers 50,000 to 80,000 clones, with roughly 89% appearing a single time and around 1.7% taken by the ten largest. The sequence derives from a woman aged 18-35 years in good health and CMV-seronegative. The chain is built from TRBV6-1 and TRBJ2-3; 14 bases line up with TRBD2. Sample: PBMCs. The CDR3 loop is CASSEYSGTSGRDTQYF. DNA for the CDR3: TGTGCCAGCAGTGAATACTCAGGGACTAGCGGGAGAGATACGCAGTATTTT.